This TCR beta chain is drawn from a study of Ad26.COV2.S vaccination and SARS-CoV-2 variants. The study's findings and limits: It was reported that spike-specific CD8+ and CD4+ T cell responses were substantially broad after vaccination.

Turning to this clone: What it recognizes is unknown.

Treatment described: roughly 19 received Ad26.COV2.S at low or high dose, single or two shots; 5 received placebo; per-sample allocation not given. It was on day 63 after the first vaccine or placebo injection that samples were taken. Germline CDR1 is MNHNY and CDR2 is SVGAGI (reference sequence). CDR3 length: 14 amino acids. Trimming took 6 bases from V and 6 from J; bases not matched to a gene: 7. The repertoire was sequenced with immunoSEQ multiplex PCR; TCRdb's copy has only in-frame clones and lacks some. The sample lists about 680,000 clones, around 90% occurring once. The source is a person aged 18-60 years who received the Ad26.COV2.S COVID-19 vaccine or a placebo. The chain links TRBV6-6 to TRBJ1-4; 7 nucleotides agree with TRBD1. The source material was peripheral blood, sampled in a trial of Ad26.COV2.S vaccine versus placebo. DNA of the CDR3: TGTGCCAGCAGATCACAGGGGTTGGATGAAAAACTGTTTTTT. Translating gives CASRSQGLDEKLFF.